The 28 T cell receptor beta chains below come from one sample, sequenced in a study of beta chain features in type 1 diabetes. Study outcomes and limitations: Shortening that was moderate but significant affected the TCRB CDR3s of Type 1 diabetes patients in all four CD4+ subsets.

Their antigen targets remain unknown. Expressed TCRB transcripts were sequenced, since all the RNA that had been isolated was reverse transcribed. Repertoires were generated with immunoSEQ multiplex PCR, while TCRdb's copy carries only in-frame clones and drops some. Among 15,000 to 19,000 clones, around two thirds were seen once, and the ten largest hold about 2.6%. The sequenced sample consisted of Tregs from blood. The receptors come from a man aged 25-40 years with type 1 diabetes.

The rearrangement joins TRBV10-2 to TRBJ2-4; 8 positions match TRBD2. The CDR3 runs to 14 residues. The V segment lost 6 bases and the J segment 4 bases; nucleotides outside the gene matches: 5. Germline V gene lookup returns CDR1 WSHSY and CDR2 SAAADI. The CDR3 is CASSRLARKNIQYF. CDR3 nucleotide sequence: TGCGCCAGCAGCCGACTAGCGCGAAAAAACATTCAGTACTTC.

This clone was counted a single time. This sequence joins TRBV7-2 and TRBJ2-6; D unclear. The CDR3 consists of 14 residues. V lost 2 bases, J lost 0 bases, and 2 bases lay in between. CDR1 is SGHTA, CDR2 FQGNSA, per germline. CDR3 in DNA: TGTGCCAGCAGCTTATACTCTGGGGCCAACGTCCTGACTTTC. Encoded protein: CASSLYSGANVLTF.

This clone was observed a few times. V is TRBV7-6 and J is TRBJ1-1, with a possible D match to TRBD1 (6 bases). The V and J ends lost 4 bases and 4 bases respectively, with 13 bases between them. Germline V gene lookup returns CDR1 SGHVS and CDR2 FNYEAQ. The CDR3 consists of 14 residues. The CDR3 DNA sequence: TGTGCCAGCAGCTCACAGGGTCCTGGCACTGAAGCTTTCTTT. Its protein is CASSSQGPGTEAFF.

The V and J genes are TRBV30 and TRBJ1-5; a possible D gene is TRBD1 (5 bases). CDR1 is GTSNPN and CDR2 is SVGIG in the germline V gene (reference sequence). Trimming stripped 0 bases from V and 2 bases from J, with 14 bases between. The CDR3 sequence is 16 residues long. CDR3 amino acids: CAWSVRGRGGNQPQHF. In nucleotides, the CDR3 is TGTGCCTGGAGTGTACGCGGGAGGGGAGGCAATCAGCCCCAGCATTTT.

The rearrangement links TRBV7-8 to TRBJ2-5, with 14 bases lining up with TRBD2. This CDR3 comprises 15 residues. V gave up 8 bases and J gave up 5 bases; unmatched junction bases: 7. Germline V gene sequence: CDR1 SGHVS, CDR2 FQNEAQ. CDR3 amino acids: CASALGTSGSETQYF. For the CDR3, the DNA is TGTGCCAGCGCCCTCGGGACTAGCGGGAGTGAGACCCAGTACTTC.

The rearrangement joins TRBV6-5 to TRBJ2-7; 9 bases line up with TRBD1. Trimming took 2 bases from V and 4 from J; bases not matched to a gene: 6. This CDR3 has 15 amino acids. Germline CDR1 and CDR2: MNHEY and SVGAGI. The CDR3 region is CASSYGGQGQYEQYF. CDR3 bases: TGTGCCAGCAGTTACGGAGGACAGGGGCAGTACGAGCAGTACTTC.

This clone was recorded a few times. This chain links TRBV7-9 with TRBJ1-1, with a weak D call TRBD1 (6 bases). Trimming took off 4 bases at V and 5 bases at J, with 11 bases between the two ends. Germline values: CDR1 SEHNR, CDR2 FQNEAQ (reference sequence). This CDR3 region has 13 residues. DNA for the CDR3: TGTGCCAGCAGCTCTGCAGGGGTTACTGAAGCTTTCTTT. Translated: CASSSAGVTEAFF.

The genes are TRBV30 and TRBJ1-5, with D perhaps matching TRBD1 (6 bases). Trimming pared 2 bases from V and 5 bases from J, leaving 13 bases between. Germline loops: CDR1 GTSNPN, CDR2 SVGIG (reference sequence). The CDR3 totals 14 residues. CDR3 protein: CAWSRTAFYQPQHF. The DNA for the CDR3 is TGTGCCTGGAGTCGGACAGCCTTTTATCAGCCCCAGCATTTT.

V is TRBV6-1 and J is TRBJ2-5; TRBD1 is a possible D gene (6 bases). The V end lost 6 bases, the J end lost 2 bases, and 10 bases lay between the germline ends. The CDR3 runs to 13 residues. Looked up from germline, CDR1 is MNHNS and CDR2 is SASEGT. CDR3 sequence: CASRRQVQETQYF. The CDR3 DNA reads TGTGCCAGCAGAAGACAGGTACAAGAGACCCAGTACTTC.

The chain employs TRBV7-9 and TRBJ1-1, with TRBD1 as a possible D gene (6 bases). V gave up 4 bases and J gave up 0 bases, with 12 bases separating them. Per germline, CDR1 SEHNR and CDR2 FQNEAQ (reference sequence). The length of the CDR3 is 15 residues. CDR3 residues: CASSSGQNMNTEAFF. CDR3 DNA sequence: TGTGCCAGCAGCTCGGGACAAAACATGAACACTGAAGCTTTCTTT. The full variable domain, with the rest looked up from reference TRBV7-9 and TRBJ1-1, is DTGVSQNPRHKITKRGQNVTFRCDPISEHNRLYWYRQTLGQGPEFLTYFQNEAQLEKSRLLSDRFSAERPKGSFSTLEIQRTEQGDSAMYLCASSSGQNMNTEAFFGQGTRLTVV.

The V call is TRBV14, the J call TRBJ1-2; D gene uncertain. CDR3 size: 17 residues. Germline CDR1 is SGHDN and CDR2 is FVKESK. Trimming removed 1 base at V and 4 bases at J, with 19 bases between. CDR3 nucleotide sequence: TGTGCCAGCAGCCAAGGAGTCCCCTCCGGGATGTCCTATGGCTACACCTTC. It yields the protein CASSQGVPSGMSYGYTF.

This clone was found a few times. The V gene is TRBV2, the J gene TRBJ2-2; 8 bases are shared with TRBD1. Trimming removed 7 bases from V and 1 base from J; junction bases left unmatched: 5. Germline CDR1 reads SNHLY; CDR2 reads FYNNEI. The CDR3 length is 15 residues. Here the CDR3 reads CASNLDRENTGELFF. In DNA, the CDR3 is TGTGCCAGCAATCTGGACAGGGAGAACACCGGGGAGCTGTTTTTT. The whole variable domain, remainder taken from reference TRBV2 and TRBJ2-2, is EPEVTQTPSHQVTQMGQEVILRCVPISNHLYFYWYRQILGQKVEFLVSFYNNEISEKSEIFDDQFSVERPDGSNFTLKIRSTKLEDSAMYFCASNLDRENTGELFFGEGSRLTVL.

CDR3 nucleotides: TGTGCCTGGGGGGACTTTAGCAACTATGGCTACACCTTC. Translated, it gives CAWGDFSNYGYTF. The gene calls are TRBV30 and TRBJ1-2; D may be TRBD1 (5 bases). Deletions cut 5 bases from V and 2 bases from J, with 12 bases between. CDR3 length: 13 amino acids. Germline V CDR1 and CDR2: GTSNPN, SVGIG (reference sequence).

The genes are TRBV6-1 and TRBJ2-5; D perhaps matches TRBD2 (7 bases). The CDR3 covers 15 residues. Germline V lookup: CDR1 MNHNS, CDR2 SASEGT. V gave up 4 bases and J gave up 5 bases, with 17 bases separating them. In nucleotides, the CDR3 is TGTGCCAGCAGTGGGGGCCGGGGGGCGCATGAGACCCAGTACTTC. It encodes CASSGGRGAHETQYF.

This clone was counted a few times. The genes are TRBV19 and TRBJ2-2, with TRBD2 matching over 7 bases. CDR3 length: 17 residues. CDR1 is LNHDA, CDR2 SQIVND, per germline (reference sequence). V trimming: 7 bases; J trimming: 2 bases; junction bases outside the gene matches: 13. This CDR3 is CASTSGGGPLNTGELFF. In DNA form, the CDR3 reads TGTGCCAGTACCAGCGGCGGGGGACCACTCAACACCGGGGAGCTGTTTTTT.

The rearrangement joins TRBV18 to TRBJ2-7; D gene unclear. CDR1 is KGHSH, CDR2 LQKENI, per germline. V was clipped by 3 bases and J by 3 bases, with 9 bases between them. This CDR3 is 13 amino acids long. CDR3 sequence (DNA): TGTGCCAGCTCACCCTCCTCGGGCTACGAGCAGTACTTC. Protein: CASSPSSGYEQYF.

This chain joins TRBV5-1 and TRBJ2-3, with D possibly matching TRBD2 (6 bases). Germline loops: CDR1 SGHRS, CDR2 YFSETQ. The CDR3 consists of 14 residues. The V gene lost 4 bases and the J gene lost 2 bases, with 11 bases spanning the gap. The CDR3 bases are TGCGCCAGCAGCCGGGACTCCCCCACAGATACGCAGTATTTT. Its protein is CASSRDSPTDTQYF.

This clone turned up a few times. This sequence joins TRBV4-2 and TRBJ2-7, with D possibly TRBD2 on 5 matching bases. V lost 7 bases and J lost 5, with 12 bases in between. Germline V gene sequence: CDR1 LGHNA, CDR2 YNFKEQ. The CDR3 length is 12 residues. CDR3 protein: CASKAERDEQYF. The CDR3 DNA reads TGTGCCAGCAAGGCGGAGAGGGACGAGCAGTACTTC.

The J gene is TRBJ2-2, the V gene TRBV19; 8 bases fit TRBD2. Per germline, CDR1 LNHDA and CDR2 SQIVND (reference sequence). V shed 4 bases and J 3 bases; nucleotides not matched to a gene: 16. This CDR3 is 19 amino acids long. The DNA of the CDR3 is TGTGCCAGTAGTACTGGGGCTAGCGGGTCGATCGGATACACCGGGGAGCTGTTTTTT. Protein sequence: CASSTGASGSIGYTGELFF.

The chain has TRBV6-1 and TRBJ2-7, with D possibly TRBD2 on 5 matching bases. In germline, CDR1 is MNHNS, CDR2 SASEGT. The CDR3 covers 15 residues. The V gene lost 7 bases and the J gene lost 7 bases, with 23 bases spanning the gap. This CDR3 reads CASIPELGPSGEQYF. As DNA, the CDR3 is TGTGCCAGCATTCCCGAATTGGGCCCCTCGGGGGAGCAGTACTTC.

The chain joins TRBV18 to TRBJ1-1, with 8 bases matching TRBD1. With V trimmed by 1 base and J by 3 bases, 1 base remained unmatched. The CDR3 covers 14 residues. Germline V CDR1 and CDR2: KGHSH, LQKENI. The CDR3: CASSPLDRDTEAFF. The CDR3 region has the DNA TGTGCCAGCTCACCACTGGACAGGGACACTGAAGCTTTCTTT.

This rearrangement joins TRBV27 to TRBJ2-7, with 10 bases aligning to TRBD1. Germline V gene data show CDR1 as MNHEY and CDR2 as SMNVEV (reference sequence). This CDR3 is built from 15 residues. V shed 4 bases and J 1 base; nucleotides not matched to a gene: 4. As DNA, the CDR3 is TGTGCCAGCAGTTCCGGGACAGGGGCATCCTACGAGCAGTACTTC. Its protein is CASSSGTGASYEQYF.

The chain joins TRBV23-1 to TRBJ1-2; perhaps TRBD1 as D (6 bases). TRBV23-1 is assigned to the ORF class and has an uncertain function. Trimming shortened V by 0 bases and J by 0 bases, and 23 bases separated the two germline ends. The CDR3 length is 20 residues. CDR3 residues: CASSQSGRGAPDRANYGYTF. In nucleotides, the CDR3 is TGCGCCAGCAGTCAATCTGGGAGGGGAGCCCCGGACAGAGCTAACTATGGCTACACCTTC.

The chain joins TRBV7-2 to TRBJ2-1; 9 bases are a match to TRBD1. After removal of 0 bases from V and 7 bases from J, the junction contained 4 bases not matched to a gene. There are 15 residues in the CDR3. Germline V lookup: CDR1 SGHTA, CDR2 FQGNSA. Here the CDR3 reads CASSLARDRVNEQFF. As DNA, the CDR3 is TGTGCCAGCAGCTTAGCCCGGGACAGGGTTAATGAGCAGTTCTTC.

This clone was recorded a few times. The CDR3 DNA is TGTGCCAGCAGCAAAGGAGGAAGGAGGGACCCCTACAATGAGCAGTTCTTC. Encoded protein: CASSKGGRRDPYNEQFF. The chain recombines TRBV21-1 with TRBJ2-1; the D call in the table, TRBD2, was not verified against the DNA. TRBV21-1 is described as a pseudogene. The CDR3 runs 17 residues.

A few counts support this clone. The J gene is TRBJ2-7, the V gene TRBV6-9, with TRBD2 identical over 7 bases. This CDR3 is 15 amino acids long. Germline lookup yields CDR1 MNHGY and CDR2 SVAAGI. The ends lost 1 base at V and 1 base at J; junction bases unmatched: 4. The CDR3 DNA reads as TGTGCCAGCAGTTATTATAGCGGGCCATCCTACGAGCAGTACTTC. Protein: CASSYYSGPSYEQYF.

This clone was seen more than once but under ten times. V and J are TRBV5-1 and TRBJ2-7, with 11 bases matching TRBD2. Trimming took 4 bases from V and 0 from J; bases not matched to a gene: 9. The CDR3 is 17 residues long. Germline CDR1 SGHRS, CDR2 YFSETQ. The CDR3: CASSRRLAGGLSYEQYF. In nucleotides, the CDR3 is TGCGCCAGCAGCCGGCGGCTAGCGGGGGGCCTCTCCTACGAGCAGTACTTC.

This clone has just a few counts. CDR3 region: CASSPPLWFGSSYNEQFF. The CDR3 coding sequence is TGTGCCAGCAGTCCGCCCCTATGGTTCGGTAGCTCCTACAATGAGCAGTTCTTC. The rearrangement joins TRBV27 to TRBJ2-1, with no clear D. V lost 5 bases and J 0 bases, leaving 20 bases between the germline ends. CDR1 is MNHEY and CDR2 is SMNVEV in the germline V gene (reference sequence). The CDR3 is 18 residues long.